This TCR beta chain was captured by sequencing in a study of cytomegalovirus exposure and HLA in healthy donors. 13 Jbeta primers and 60 Vbeta primers were used for the PCR. The method was immunoSEQ multiplex PCR; TCRdb's version includes in-frame clones alone and lacks a portion of them. Recorded for this sample: tens of thousands of clones. Each donor's status was that of a healthy bone marrow donor. CDR3 size: 11 residues. Germline loops: CDR1 MNHEY, CDR2 SMNVEV (reference sequence). V was clipped by 8 bases and J by 4 bases, with 9 bases between them. Sequenced material: PBMCs. The receptor was isolated from a woman aged 25 to 39 in good health and CMV-seronegative. The chain carries TRBV27 and TRBJ2-7; possibly TRBD1 for D (6 bases). CDR3 DNA: TGTGCCAGCGGGGACACGTACGAGCAGTACTTC. It specifies CASGDTYEQYF.